Following are 20 T cell receptor beta chains from one sample sequenced in a study of low-dose radiotherapy and immunotherapy resistance in tumors. Time point described: after trial treatment. As to treatment: LDRT plus nivolumab, ipilimumab, low-dose cyclophosphamide and aspirin (RACIN trial). First-strand cDNA relied on TRAV- and TRBV-specific primers spanning alpha and beta chains. Amplification, which lasted roughly 22 PCR cycles, used a constant-region primer and V-primer adapter to amplify TCRs. TCRdb re-analysed the reads in MiXCR, keeping a single row per CDR3 protein. Counted here are under 110,000 distinct CDR3 sequences, less than 25% occurring once; the ten biggest clones make up 4.1%. The sample in question was PBMCs, obtained after low-dose radiotherapy plus immunotherapy. The origin of the receptors is a male donor with prostate cancer.

Ten or more counts support this clonotype. J is TRBJ2-7 and V is TRBV12-3 or TRBV12-4; D perhaps matches TRBD1 (6 bases). The V and J ends lost 2 bases and 3 bases respectively, with 17 bases between them. The length of the CDR3 is 16 residues. CDR3 nucleotides: TGTGCCAGCAGTTTATGGCAGGGGTCGTCCGTCTACGAGCAGTACTTC. Its translation is CASSLWQGSSVYEQYF.

This clonotype was observed many times. DNA of the CDR3: TGTGCCAGCAGCCAAGATCGGAGCGGGGGTGAGAAAGGGCAGTTCTTC. Translation gives CASSQDRSGGEKGQFF. This chain uses TRBV3-1 with TRBJ2-1, with 8 bases that match TRBD2. The CDR3 loop spans 16 amino acids. V shed 0 bases, J shed 12 bases, and the junction held 13 bases outside the gene matches. Looked up from germline, CDR1 is LGHDT and CDR2 is YNNKEL (reference sequence).

V usage is TRBV7-8 and J usage is TRBJ1-5; D is unresolved. This CDR3 spans 13 amino acids. The germline gives CDR1 SGHVS, CDR2 FQNEAQ. The V end was cut by 5 bases, the J end by 0 bases, with 5 bases between. This CDR3 is CASSPHSNQPQHF. The CDR3 DNA reads as TGTGCCAGCAGCCCCCATAGCAATCAGCCCCAGCATTTT.

This CDR3 is CSARDPPRGIPYEQYF. CDR3 bases: TGCAGTGCTAGAGATCCCCCCCGAGGGATTCCCTACGAGCAGTACTTC. V is TRBV20-1 and J is TRBJ2-7; possibly TRBD2 for D (5 bases). This CDR3 has 16 residues. V dropped 0 bases and J dropped 2 bases, with 17 bases sitting between them. Germline CDR1 DFQATT, CDR2 SNEGSKA (reference sequence).

Regarding this clonotype: Since a far larger clone is one base different, this is likely a read error. The chain joins TRBV24-1 to TRBJ2-6; D gene unclear. The germline V gene encodes CDR1 KGHDR and CDR2 SFDVKD. The CDR3 is 13 residues long. Between the trimmed V and J ends, which lost 5 bases and 6 bases, there was a span of 7 bases. The CDR3 coding sequence is TGTGCCACCAGTGTGCCCCCGGCCAACGTCCTGACTTTC. It codes for CATSVPPANVLTF.

The gene calls are TRBV29-1 and TRBJ2-3, with TRBD1 identical over 9 bases. Germline V gives CDR1 SQVTM, CDR2 ANQGSEA. V lost 2 bases and J lost 0; bases outside the gene matches: 3. The CDR3 is 15 residues long. The CDR3 loop reads CSVESGTGSTDTQYF. The CDR3 DNA reads TGCAGCGTTGAAAGTGGGACAGGGAGCACAGATACGCAGTATTTT.

This clonotype has a count of ten or more. The CDR3 loop is CSATLGGGPRGYTF. CDR3 DNA: TGCAGTGCTACCCTGGGGGGGGGCCCTCGGGGCTACACCTTC. The V gene is TRBV20-1, the J gene TRBJ1-2; TRBD1 might be the D (6 bases). V lost 4 bases and J lost 8, with 20 bases in between. Per the germline V gene, CDR1 is DFQATT and CDR2 is SNEGSKA (reference sequence). The length of the CDR3 is 14 residues.

This clonotype was detected many times. The chain has TRBV7-9 and TRBJ2-1; D is unclear. Germline CDR1 reads SEHNR; CDR2 reads FQNEAQ (reference sequence). Trimming removed 3 bases at V and 10 bases at J, with 10 bases between. This CDR3 is 12 amino acids long. The CDR3 nucleotides read TGTGCCAGCAGCTTCGGGTCCCAGGAGCAGTTCTTC. Amino acids: CASSFGSQEQFF.

This clonotype was picked up a small number of times. The chain is built from TRBV12-3 or TRBV12-4 and TRBJ2-7; 9 nucleotides match TRBD1. This CDR3 has 14 residues. The trim removed 5 bases at V and 5 bases at J, leaving 7 bases unmatched. The DNA for the CDR3 is TGTGCCAGCAGTACAGGGGGCCAAGTGCACGAGCAGTACTTC. Protein product: CASSTGGQVHEQYF.

The chain couples TRBV29-1 to TRBJ2-1; TRBD2 aligns across 9 bases. There are 13 residues in the CDR3. CDR1 is SQVTM and CDR2 is ANQGSEA in the germline V gene. Trimming cost V 4 bases and J 4 bases; bases outside gene matches: 2. CDR3: CSVGLAEYNEQFF. CDR3 bases: TGCAGCGTTGGACTAGCGGAATACAATGAGCAGTTCTTC.

This clonotype was seen many times. The V gene is TRBV3-1, the J gene TRBJ2-7; D is uncertain. Germline lookup yields CDR1 LGHDT and CDR2 YNNKEL (reference sequence). The V gene lost 2 bases and the J gene lost 2 bases, with 13 bases spanning the gap. This CDR3 spans 15 amino acids. The CDR3: CASSQFGQNPYEQYF. The CDR3 coding sequence is TGTGCCAGCAGCCAATTTGGCCAGAACCCCTACGAGCAGTACTTC.

This clonotype was found many times. This rearrangement joins TRBV7-2 to TRBJ2-1; D might be TRBD2 (5 bases). Trimming left V 1 base short and J 6 bases short, with 16 bases between. CDR1 is SGHTA, CDR2 FQGNSA, per germline. The CDR3 contains 16 residues. The chain's CDR3 is CASSLGVTMPSNEQFF. DNA for the CDR3: TGTGCCAGCAGCTTAGGGGTGACTATGCCGAGCAATGAGCAGTTCTTC.

The rearrangement links TRBV12-3 or TRBV12-4 to TRBJ2-2; D unclear. Trimming left V 5 bases short and J 6 bases short, with 4 bases between. The CDR3 is 11 residues long. The CDR3 DNA sequence: TGTGCCAGCAGTCCCCCCGGGGAGCTGTTTTTT. This sequence encodes CASSPPGELFF.

This clonotype was counted only a few times. The V call is TRBV7-2, the J call TRBJ1-2; D uncertain. The CDR3 is 14 amino acids. Germline V gene sequence: CDR1 SGHTA, CDR2 FQGNSA. V was shortened by 5 bases and J by 4 bases, with 14 bases between the two germline ends. The CDR3 protein is CASSPLVTGYGYTF. The CDR3 nucleotides are TGTGCCAGCAGCCCCCTCGTGACGGGCTATGGCTACACCTTC.

There are many counts of this clonotype. The gene calls are TRBV7-2 and TRBJ2-2; tentatively, D is TRBD1 (6 bases). Germline V lookup: CDR1 SGHTA, CDR2 FQGNSA. Deletions cut 4 bases from V and 6 bases from J, with 9 bases between. The length of the CDR3 is 13 residues. The CDR3 nucleotides are TGTGCCAGCAGCTACAGGGACCCCGGGGAGCTGTTTTTT. Amino acids: CASSYRDPGELFF.

This clonotype was counted ten times or more. The chain employs TRBV5-1 and TRBJ2-1; 9 nucleotides line up with TRBD2. The CDR3 totals 15 residues. In germline, CDR1 is SGHRS, CDR2 YFSETQ. V gave up 5 bases and J gave up 3 bases; unmatched junction bases: 6. For the CDR3, the DNA is TGCGCCAGCAGACCCAGCGGGGGGCGCTACAATGAGCAGTTCTTC. Translation gives CASRPSGGRYNEQFF.

A word on this clonotype: A read error may be the cause here, since a much bigger clone is one base away. V is TRBV18 and J is TRBJ2-4; D ambiguous. Trimming shortened V by 3 bases and J by 13 bases, and 19 bases separated the two germline ends. CDR1 KGHSH and CDR2 LQKENI come from the germline V gene. The CDR3 contains 14 residues. CDR3 in DNA: TGTGCCAGCTCACCCCCGCGCTCCTACAATGAGCAGTACTTC. Translation: CASSPPRSYNEQYF.

V and J are TRBV5-1 and TRBJ1-1; 8 bases are a match to TRBD1. The CDR3 spans 14 residues. V dropped 0 bases and J dropped 3; count of bases not matched to a gene: 1. The germline gives CDR1 SGHRS, CDR2 YFSETQ. CDR3 in amino acids: CASSLDRGYTEAFF. Written as DNA, the CDR3 is TGCGCCAGCAGCTTGGACAGGGGGTACACTGAAGCTTTCTTT.

CDR3 DNA sequence: TGTGCCAGCGGGGCCTCGGACCTCTCTGGAAACACCATATATTTT. Encoded protein: CASGASDLSGNTIYF. This chain connects TRBV5-6 to TRBJ1-3; the D gene is possibly TRBD1 (5 bases). The ends were cut back, 7 bases at V and 0 bases at J, with 14 bases in the middle. CDR3 length equals 15 residues. Per the germline V gene, CDR1 is SGHDT and CDR2 is YYEEEE.

A remark on this clonotype: At one end, the junction sequence differs from germline, possibly due to a read error. This chain connects TRBV12-3 or TRBV12-4 to TRBJ2-7; no reliable D call. The CDR3 extends over 14 amino acids. Here the CDR3 DNA reads TGTGGCAGCAGCCGCGACCTGTCAAGTTACGAGCAGTACTTC. Protein product: CGSSRDLSSYEQYF.